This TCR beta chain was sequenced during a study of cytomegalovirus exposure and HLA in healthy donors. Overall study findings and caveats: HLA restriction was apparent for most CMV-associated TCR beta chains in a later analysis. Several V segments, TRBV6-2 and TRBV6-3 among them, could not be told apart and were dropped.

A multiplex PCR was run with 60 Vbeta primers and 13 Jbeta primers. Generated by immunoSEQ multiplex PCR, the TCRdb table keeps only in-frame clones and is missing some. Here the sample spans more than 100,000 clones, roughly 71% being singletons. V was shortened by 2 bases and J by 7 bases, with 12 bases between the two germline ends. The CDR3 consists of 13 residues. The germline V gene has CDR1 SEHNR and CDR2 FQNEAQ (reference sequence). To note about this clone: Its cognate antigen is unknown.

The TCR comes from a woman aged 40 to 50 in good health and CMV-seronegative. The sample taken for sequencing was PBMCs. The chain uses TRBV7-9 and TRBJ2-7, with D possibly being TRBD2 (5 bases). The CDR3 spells CASSLSRWEEQYF. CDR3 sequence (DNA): TGTGCCAGCAGCTTAAGCCGTTGGGAGGAGCAGTACTTC.